The following is a T cell receptor (beta chain) sequence with its context. This sample is drawn from a study of blood T cell repertoires in COVID-19. Study overall: Both acute and convalescent COVID-19 samples were obtained from the United States, Italy and Spain. From T cells, B-cell-depleted T cells, or PBMCs came the material, which was cDNA or gDNA.

Methods used by the authors: How many nucleated cells were present was estimated from reference gene primer amplification. Using immunoSEQ multiplex PCR, the repertoire was profiled, and TCRdb retains in-frame clones only, with some absent. The V and J calls and the clone size are those of that table, but D and trimming were determined from the DNA. The repertoire includes 250,000 to 350,000 clones, 75% to 90% of them detected once, and roughly 2.2% sits in the top ten. The clonotype was recovered from a woman aged 45-65 years who had recovered from COVID-19. The sequencing sample was made of peripheral blood.

The CDR3 bases are TGTGCCAGCAGTGAAGACCGGTATCACGGCACCTTC. As protein: CASSEDRYHGTF. V is TRBV6-1 and J is TRBJ1-2; D gene ambiguous. Germline CDR1 reads MNHNS; CDR2 reads SASEGT. V was trimmed by 1 base and J by 13 bases, leaving 13 bases between them. The CDR3 has 12 residues.